This T cell receptor beta chain was recovered during a study of CD8 T cells in Susac syndrome. When the RNA was reverse transcribed, random hexamers were used with an input of roughly 0.45 to 1 ug. TCRdb called the immunoSEQ multiplex PCR reads again in MiXCR, with one record for every CDR3 protein. The sample records some 120,000 distinct CDR3 sequences, just under 95% being singletons. TCR beta sequences were obtained from blood CD8+ and CD4+ T cells. Germline-derived CDR1 and CDR2 are SQVTM and ANQGSEA. The CDR3 has 15 amino acids. Points on this clonotype: The junction differs from germline at one of its ends, possibly a read error.

The rearrangement links TRBV29-1 to TRBJ2-7; 15 bases map to TRBD2. The specimen was CD8+ T cells from PBMCs. The receptor was derived from a human donor in good health. The CDR3 DNA follows: TGCAGCGTCAACGGACTAGCGGGGGGGACCTACGAGCGGTACTTC. It encodes CSVNGLAGGTYERYF.